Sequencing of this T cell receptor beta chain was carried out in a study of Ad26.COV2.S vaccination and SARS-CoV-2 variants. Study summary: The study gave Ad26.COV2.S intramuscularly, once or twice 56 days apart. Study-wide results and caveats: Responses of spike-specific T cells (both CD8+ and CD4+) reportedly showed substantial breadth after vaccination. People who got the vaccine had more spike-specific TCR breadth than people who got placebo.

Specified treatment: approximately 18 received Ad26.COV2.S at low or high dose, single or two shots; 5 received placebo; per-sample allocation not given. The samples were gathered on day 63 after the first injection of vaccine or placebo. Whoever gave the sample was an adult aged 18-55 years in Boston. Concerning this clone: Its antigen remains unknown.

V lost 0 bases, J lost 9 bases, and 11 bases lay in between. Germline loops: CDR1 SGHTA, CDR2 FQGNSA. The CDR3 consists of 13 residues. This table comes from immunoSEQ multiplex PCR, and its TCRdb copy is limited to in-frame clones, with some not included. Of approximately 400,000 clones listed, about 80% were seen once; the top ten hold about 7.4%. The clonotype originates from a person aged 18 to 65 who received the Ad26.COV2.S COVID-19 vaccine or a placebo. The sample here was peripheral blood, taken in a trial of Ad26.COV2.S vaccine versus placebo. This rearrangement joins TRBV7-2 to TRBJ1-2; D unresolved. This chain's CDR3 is CASSLAPGDRYTF. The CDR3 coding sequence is TGTGCCAGCAGCTTAGCCCCAGGAGACCGCTACACCTTC. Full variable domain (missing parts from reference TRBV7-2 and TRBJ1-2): GAGVSQSPSNKVTEKGKDVELRCDPISGHTALYWYRQSLGQGLEFLIYFQGNSAPDKSGLPSDRFSAERTGGSVSTLTIQRTQQEDSAVYLCASSLAPGDRYTFGSGTRLTVV.